The rows below give T cell receptor beta chains drawn from one sample of a study of blood T cell repertoires in COVID-19. Profiled with immunoSEQ multiplex PCR; TCRdb holds only in-frame clones, not every one. This table has 200,000 to 300,000 clones, about 88% appearing once. Source material: peripheral blood. These receptors were obtained from a woman aged 40-49 years who had recovered from COVID-19. The CDR3 runs from the conserved cysteine through the conserved F or W. The D gene is left open where the match is weak. Size is omitted from some rows. Given values are once, few, many or a class for expanded clones.

d_gene: TRBD2
abundance: NA
v_gene: TRBV7-2
j_gene: TRBJ2-5
CDR3nt: TGTGCCAGCAGCCCCCTGGGGACTAGCGTAGGGGCCCAGTACTTC
CDR3aa: CASSPLGTSVGAQYF

d_gene: NA
abundance: NA
v_gene: TRBV7-2
j_gene: TRBJ2-2
CDR3nt: TGTGCCAGCAGCTTGCGTGGGCGCGCCGGGGAGCTGTTTTTT
CDR3aa: CASSLRGRAGELFF

d_gene: TRBD1
abundance: NA
v_gene: TRBV9
j_gene: TRBJ2-7
CDR3nt: TGTGCCAGCAGCAACGGACAGGTGTCCCACGAGCAGTACTTC
CDR3aa: CASSNGQVSHEQYF

d_gene: NA
abundance: NA
v_gene: TRBV12-3/TRBV12-4
j_gene: TRBJ2-7
CDR3nt: TGTGCCAGCAGCACCACTGGCGAGCAGTACTTC
CDR3aa: CASSTTGEQYF

d_gene: TRBD1
abundance: NA
v_gene: TRBV28
j_gene: TRBJ1-5
CDR3nt: TGTGCCAGCAGGACAGGGGGCTGGTCGGATCAGCCCCAGCATTTT
CDR3aa: CASRTGGWSDQPQHF

d_gene: NA
abundance: NA
v_gene: TRBV19
j_gene: TRBJ1-3
CDR3nt: TGTGCCAGTGCCCAGGCCCCTGGAAACACCATATATTTT
CDR3aa: CASAQAPGNTIYF

d_gene: NA
abundance: NA
v_gene: TRBV12-5
j_gene: TRBJ2-3
CDR3nt: TGTGCTAGTGGTATGGGACTTCTAGGAACGAGGGATACGCAGTATTTT
CDR3aa: CASGMGLLGTRDTQYF

d_gene: NA
abundance: NA
v_gene: TRBV7-6
j_gene: TRBJ2-2
CDR3nt: TGTGCCAGCAGCCTGGGGGCCGGCCTAACGAACACCGGGGAGCTGTTTTTT
CDR3aa: CASSLGAGLTNTGELFF

d_gene: NA
abundance: NA
v_gene: TRBV27
j_gene: TRBJ1-2
CDR3nt: TGTGCCAGCAGTTTAGGCCCCCCCAACTATGGCTACACCTTC
CDR3aa: CASSLGPPNYGYTF

d_gene: NA
abundance: NA
v_gene: TRBV14
j_gene: TRBJ1-3
CDR3nt: TGTGCCAGCAGCCAGGCCGGACATTTTTTCTCTGGAAACACCATATATTTT
CDR3aa: CASSQAGHFFSGNTIYF

d_gene: NA
abundance: NA
v_gene: TRBV18
j_gene: TRBJ2-7
CDR3nt: TGTGCCAGCTCACCAGCTCTGGGAGGTGGCTACGAGCAGTACTTC
CDR3aa: CASSPALGGGYEQYF

d_gene: TRBD2
abundance: NA
v_gene: TRBV29-1
j_gene: TRBJ2-3
CDR3nt: TGCAGCGTTACCCAAGCGGGAGTGGTAACAGATACGCAGTATTTT
CDR3aa: CSVTQAGVVTDTQYF

d_gene: TRBD2
abundance: NA
v_gene: TRBV7-9
j_gene: TRBJ2-1
CDR3nt: TGTGCCAGCAGCTCAGGACTAGCGGGAGGGCCCTTCAATGAGCAGTTCTTC
CDR3aa: CASSSGLAGGPFNEQFF

d_gene: NA
abundance: NA
v_gene: TRBV5-1
j_gene: TRBJ1-4
CDR3nt: TGCGCCAGCAGCTTGGCCTCGGGGGAGTGGGTAAAACTGTTTTTT
CDR3aa: CASSLASGEWVKLFF

d_gene: NA
abundance: few
v_gene: TRBV10-3
j_gene: TRBJ1-2
CDR3nt: TGTGCCATCAGTGAGTCGACTCTAGGCTATGGCTACACCTTC
CDR3aa: CAISESTLGYGYTF

d_gene: TRBD2
abundance: NA
v_gene: TRBV19
j_gene: TRBJ2-1
CDR3nt: TGTGCCAGTAGTTTTAGCGGGAGTAATGAGCAGTTCTTC
CDR3aa: CASSFSGSNEQFF

d_gene: NA
abundance: NA
v_gene: TRBV18
j_gene: TRBJ1-5
CDR3nt: TGTGCCAGCTCACGGGATGTGGCAGGGATTACGCCCCAGCATTTT
CDR3aa: CASSRDVAGITPQHF

d_gene: TRBD1
abundance: NA
v_gene: TRBV27
j_gene: TRBJ1-5
CDR3nt: TGTGCCAGCAGTTTCCGGGACAGGGGTCAGCCCCAGCATTTT
CDR3aa: CASSFRDRGQPQHF

d_gene: TRBD1
abundance: NA
v_gene: TRBV18
j_gene: TRBJ1-5
CDR3nt: TGTGCCAGCTCACCAAACAGGGGTGGCGGTCAGCCCCAGCATTTT
CDR3aa: CASSPNRGGGQPQHF

d_gene: TRBD1
abundance: NA
v_gene: TRBV6-2/TRBV6-3
j_gene: TRBJ2-1
CDR3nt: TGTGCCAGCAGCTTAAGACAGGGAAGGGGGAATGAGCAGTTCTTC
CDR3aa: CASSLRQGRGNEQFF

d_gene: NA
abundance: NA
v_gene: TRBV10-2
j_gene: TRBJ1-4
CDR3nt: TGCGCCAGCAGTGAGTCCCATTATGAAAAACTGTTTTTT
CDR3aa: CASSESHYEKLFF

d_gene: NA
abundance: once
v_gene: TRBV12-3/TRBV12-4
j_gene: TRBJ1-5
CDR3nt: TGTGCCAGCAGTTTGGGGCTTCAGCCCCAGCATTTT
CDR3aa: CASSLGLQPQHF

d_gene: TRBD2
abundance: NA
v_gene: TRBV27
j_gene: TRBJ2-3
CDR3nt: TGTGCCACCCGACCAGCGGGAGCAGATACGCAGTATTTT
CDR3aa: CATRPAGADTQYF

d_gene: NA
abundance: NA
v_gene: TRBV19
j_gene: TRBJ1-2
CDR3nt: TGTGCCAGTAGTAGCCCCCCGGGGGGAGTACGGTATGGCTACACCTTC
CDR3aa: CASSSPPGGVRYGYTF

d_gene: NA
abundance: NA
v_gene: TRBV6-5
j_gene: TRBJ2-1
CDR3nt: TGTGCCAGCATCCTTGTTGGGACTCGTGAGCAGTTCTTC
CDR3aa: CASILVGTREQFF

d_gene: NA
abundance: NA
v_gene: TRBV11-3
j_gene: TRBJ1-2
CDR3nt: TGTGCCAGCAGCCCCTTTGTTGGCCGCCCTAACTATGGCTACACCTTC
CDR3aa: CASSPFVGRPNYGYTF

d_gene: NA
abundance: NA
v_gene: TRBV5-1
j_gene: TRBJ2-5
CDR3nt: TGCGCCAGCAGCTTGGCCGGGACTGCCATATGGACCCAGTACTTC
CDR3aa: CASSLAGTAIWTQYF

d_gene: NA
abundance: NA
v_gene: TRBV12-5
j_gene: TRBJ2-1
CDR3nt: TGTGCTAGTGGTTTGGTAGGGGCAGGGGCGCTGAATGAGCAGTTCTTC
CDR3aa: CASGLVGAGALNEQFF